The TCR beta chain under discussion was sequenced for a study of PD-L1 blockade in urothelial cancer. Time point described: pretreatment peripheral blood. It was locally advanced or metastatic urothelial carcinoma that patients had. Spiking of synthetic TCR analog templates was performed in each PCR. Assay: immunoSEQ multiplex PCR; the TCRdb copy retains only in-frame clones and omits some. The data hold tens of thousands of clones, with about 83% observed a single time. Per germline, CDR1 SGHAT and CDR2 FQDESV (reference sequence). Trimming at V came to 6 bases and at J to 0 bases, leaving 7 bases not matched to a gene. CDR3 length: 16 residues.

This receptor was taken from a woman aged 60 to 75 with urothelial cancer. The chain links TRBV11-1 to TRBJ2-7; 11 positions agree with TRBD2. Sequenced here: PBMCs, sampled around atezolizumab (anti-PD-L1) treatment. The DNA of the CDR3 is TGTGCCAGCAGGGAGCTAGCGGGGGGAAGCTCCTACGAGCAGTACTTC. Translating it yields CASRELAGGSSYEQYF.